This TCR beta chain appears in the sequencing data of a study of CD8 T cells in ankylosing spondylitis. Broader study findings: Reportedly, matched ankylosing spondylitis synovial fluid was significantly enriched for disease-linked clones. Those disease-linked clones were CD8+; they were also relatively rare in peripheral blood. Blood from ankylosing spondylitis patients appeared to carry a characteristic roughly 8-variant TCR beta motif. Certain motif variants had earlier appeared in reactive arthritis synovial fluid and blood.

Libraries of TCR beta came from quantitative 5'-RACE with molecular barcodes. From the 5' RACE reads, TCRdb called clonotypes with MiXCR, one entry per CDR3 protein. Altogether around 770,000 distinct CDR3 sequences are present, about 20% being singletons, with the ten largest covering over 15%. This clonotype has more than one count but fewer than ten. What it recognizes is unknown. CDR3 length: 11 residues. V was clipped by 6 bases and J by 8 bases, with 8 bases between them. The sequenced sample was blood, either unsorted or a sorted T cell fraction (not recorded which). The sequence was collected from a male donor with ankylosing spondylitis. J is TRBJ2-1 and V is TRBV12-3 or TRBV12-4; D not certain. The CDR3 reads CASRRVDEQFF. DNA of the CDR3: TGTGCCAGCAGACGGGTCGATGAGCAGTTCTTC.